Shown below are 7 T cell receptor beta chains from a single sample sequenced in a study of T cell responses to AZD1222 COVID-19 vaccine. The method was immunoSEQ multiplex PCR; TCRdb's version includes in-frame clones alone and lacks a portion of them. The table lists 150,000 to 200,000 clones, under 95% of them singletons. Specimen: peripheral blood, collected 28 days after the second AZD1222 dose. These receptors were collected from an adult who received the AZD1222 COVID-19 vaccine.

This clone showed up just once. The chain couples TRBV27 to TRBJ1-1; 10 bases are shared with TRBD1. Germline lookup yields CDR1 MNHEY and CDR2 SMNVEV (reference sequence). J was trimmed by 3 bases and V by 11 bases; bases with no gene match: 6. The CDR3 has 13 residues. The CDR3 loop is CASRTGGYTEAFF. CDR3 bases: TGTGCCTCCCGGACAGGGGGGTACACTGAAGCTTTCTTT.

V usage is TRBV5-3 and J usage is TRBJ1-2, with 9 bases fitting TRBD1. TRBV5-3 belongs to the ORF category, with a function that is uncertain. With 2 bases clipped from V and 9 bases from J, the junction kept 5 bases outside the gene matches. The CDR3 sequence is 13 residues long. The chain's CDR3 is CARSFRDRARYTF. DNA for the CDR3: TGTGCCAGAAGCTTCCGGGACAGGGCCCGCTACACCTTC.

This clone is a singleton in its sample. The chain uses TRBV3-1 (or the pseudogene TRBV3-2) and TRBJ2-2; D may be TRBD1 or TRBD2 (5 bases each). CDR1 LGHDT and CDR2 YNNKEL come from the germline V gene (reference sequence). V was shortened by 4 bases and J by 2 bases, with 14 bases between the two germline ends. The CDR3 spans 16 residues. CDR3 sequence reads: CASSRRDGLNTGELFF. In nucleotides, the CDR3 is TGTGCCAGCAGCCGCCGGGACGGATTAAACACCGGGGAGCTGTTTTTT.

In its sample, this clone was seen once. The chain couples TRBV5-6 to TRBJ1-5, with D perhaps TRBD1 (5 bases). Trimming stripped 6 bases from V and 6 bases from J, with 13 bases between. This CDR3 has 13 amino acids. CDR1 is SGHDT, CDR2 YYEEEE, per germline. CDR3 sequence reads: CASTSGVGQPQHF. The CDR3 DNA reads as TGTGCCAGCACCTCGGGGGTTGGTCAGCCCCAGCATTTT.

The chain carries TRBV28 and TRBJ1-6, with 8 bases aligning to TRBD1. Germline V CDR1 and CDR2: MDHEN, SYDVKM. CDR3 size: 15 residues. Trimming cost V 6 bases and J 5 bases; bases outside gene matches: 6. The CDR3 reads CASRPRDRHNSPLHF. DNA for the CDR3: TGTGCCAGCAGACCGCGGGACAGGCATAATTCACCCCTCCACTTT.

As to this clone: A junction end diverges from the germline sequence, so it may reflect a read error. V usage is TRBV7-2 and J usage is TRBJ1-2; 8 bases align to TRBD1. Looked up from germline, CDR1 is SGHTA and CDR2 is FQGNSA. This CDR3 has 13 residues. The CDR3: CASSLDRGYGYTF. In DNA, the CDR3 is TGTGCCAGCAGTTTAGACAGGGGCTATGGCTACACCTTC.

The rearrangement uses TRBV5-1 and TRBJ2-2; tentative D call: TRBD1 (5 bases). V shed 1 base and J shed 6 bases, with 7 bases lying between them. CDR3 length equals 13 residues. The germline V gene has CDR1 SGHRS and CDR2 YFSETQ. The CDR3 DNA sequence: TGCGCCAGCAGCTTGTGGGGCGCCGGGGAGCTGTTTTTT. Its translation: CASSLWGAGELFF. The whole variable domain, remainder taken from reference TRBV5-1 and TRBJ2-2, is KAGVTQTPRYLIKTRGQQVTLSCSPISGHRSVSWYQQTPGQGLQFLFEYFSETQRNKGNFPGRFSGRQFSNSRSEMNVSTLELGDSALYLCASSLWGAGELFFGEGSRLTVL.